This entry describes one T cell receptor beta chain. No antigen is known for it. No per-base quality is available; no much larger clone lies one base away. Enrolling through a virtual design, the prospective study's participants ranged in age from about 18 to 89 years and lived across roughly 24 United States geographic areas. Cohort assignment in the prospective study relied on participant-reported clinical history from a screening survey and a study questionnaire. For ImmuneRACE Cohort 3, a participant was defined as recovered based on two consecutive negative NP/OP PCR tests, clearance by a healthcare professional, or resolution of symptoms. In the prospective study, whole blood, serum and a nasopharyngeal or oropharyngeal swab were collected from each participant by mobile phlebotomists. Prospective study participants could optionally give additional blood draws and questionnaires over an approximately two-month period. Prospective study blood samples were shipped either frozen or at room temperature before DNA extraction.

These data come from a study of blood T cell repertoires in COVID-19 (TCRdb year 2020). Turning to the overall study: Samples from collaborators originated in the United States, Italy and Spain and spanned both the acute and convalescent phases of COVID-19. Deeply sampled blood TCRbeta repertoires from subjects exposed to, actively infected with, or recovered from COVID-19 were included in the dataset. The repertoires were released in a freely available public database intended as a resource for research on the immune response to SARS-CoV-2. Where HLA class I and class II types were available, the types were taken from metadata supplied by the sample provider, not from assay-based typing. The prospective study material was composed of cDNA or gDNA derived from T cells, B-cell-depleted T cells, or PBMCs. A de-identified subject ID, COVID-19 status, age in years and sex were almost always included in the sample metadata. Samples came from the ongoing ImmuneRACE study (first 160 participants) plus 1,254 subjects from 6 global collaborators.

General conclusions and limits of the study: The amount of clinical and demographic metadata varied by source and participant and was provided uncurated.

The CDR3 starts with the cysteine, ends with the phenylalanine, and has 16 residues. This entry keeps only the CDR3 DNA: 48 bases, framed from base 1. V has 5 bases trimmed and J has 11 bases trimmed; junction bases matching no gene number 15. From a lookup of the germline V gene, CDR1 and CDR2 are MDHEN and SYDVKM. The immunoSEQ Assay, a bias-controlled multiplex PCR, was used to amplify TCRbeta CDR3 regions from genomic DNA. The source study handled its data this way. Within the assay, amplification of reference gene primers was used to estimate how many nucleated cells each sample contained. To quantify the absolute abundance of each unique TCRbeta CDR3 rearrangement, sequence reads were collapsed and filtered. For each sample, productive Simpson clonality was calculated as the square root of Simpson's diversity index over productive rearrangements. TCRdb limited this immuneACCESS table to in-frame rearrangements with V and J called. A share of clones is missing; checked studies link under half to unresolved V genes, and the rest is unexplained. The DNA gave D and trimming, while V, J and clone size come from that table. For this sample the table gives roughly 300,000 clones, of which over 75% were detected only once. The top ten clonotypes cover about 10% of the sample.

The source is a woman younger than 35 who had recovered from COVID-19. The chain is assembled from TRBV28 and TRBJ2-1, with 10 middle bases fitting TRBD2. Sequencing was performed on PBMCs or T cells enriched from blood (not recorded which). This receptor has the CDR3 CASSLPLAGGGGKQFF. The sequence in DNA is TGTGCCAGCAGTCTCCCTTTAGCGGGAGGAGGGGGAAAGCAGTTCTTC.